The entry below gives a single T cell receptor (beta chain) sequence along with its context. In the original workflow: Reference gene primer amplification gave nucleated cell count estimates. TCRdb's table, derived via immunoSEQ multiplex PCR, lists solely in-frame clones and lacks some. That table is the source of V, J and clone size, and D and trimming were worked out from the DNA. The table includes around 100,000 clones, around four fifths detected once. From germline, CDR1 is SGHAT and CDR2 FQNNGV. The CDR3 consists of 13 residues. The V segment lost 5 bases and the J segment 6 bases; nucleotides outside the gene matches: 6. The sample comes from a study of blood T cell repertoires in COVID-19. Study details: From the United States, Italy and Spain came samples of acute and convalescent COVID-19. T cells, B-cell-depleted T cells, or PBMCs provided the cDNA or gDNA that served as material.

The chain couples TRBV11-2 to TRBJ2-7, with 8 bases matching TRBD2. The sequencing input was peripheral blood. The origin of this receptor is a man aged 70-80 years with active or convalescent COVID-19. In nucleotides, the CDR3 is TGTGCCAGCAGCCGGGGGGGGCTTGGCGAGCAGTACTTC. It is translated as CASSRGGLGEQYF.